The rows below give T cell receptor beta chains drawn from one sample of a study of T-cell memory formation after mild COVID-19. TCRdb passed the 5' RACE reads through MiXCR, listing each CDR3 protein once. The sample contains more than 80,000 distinct CDR3 sequences, 9.5% to 15% of which appear only once. The sample was PBMCs or a T cell subset sorted from them (not recorded which). These receptors all come from an adult woman who had mild COVID-19 (a few samples of this study predate the infection). Cell type and time point are not known. Both conserved end residues are part of each CDR3. The D gene is left open where the match is weak. Expanded clones are given a class, and other clones once, few, many or no size at all.

v_call,j_call,d_call,clone_size,cdr3_aa,cdr3_nt
TRBV6-6,TRBJ2-7,TRBD2,many,CASRAGESSYEQYF,TGTGCCAGCAGGGCGGGGGAAAGCTCCTACGAGCAGTACTTC
TRBV10-3,TRBJ2-3,TRBD1,NA,CAVESGDRGGDTQYF,TGTGCCGTAGAATCAGGGGACAGGGGTGGAGATACGCAGTATTTT
TRBV15,TRBJ2-1,TRBD2,NA,CATSRVTGGNNEQFF,TGTGCCACCAGCAGAGTAACGGGGGGAAACAATGAGCAGTTCTTC
TRBV6-1,TRBJ2-3,NA,NA,CASSEPSITDTQYF,TGTGCCAGCAGTGAGCCTTCGATCACAGATACGCAGTATTTT
TRBV5-1,TRBJ1-1,NA,once,CASSRDMNTEAFF,TGCGCCAGCAGTAGGGATATGAACACTGAAGCTTTCTTT
TRBV27,TRBJ1-2,NA,NA,CASSPGLIAHYGYTF,TGTGCCAGCAGCCCAGGACTGATCGCTCACTATGGCTACACCTTC
TRBV15,TRBJ2-5,TRBD1,NA,CATSGYDRGLQETQYF,TGTGCCACCAGCGGATATGACAGGGGGCTCCAAGAGACCCAGTACTTC
TRBV6-5,TRBJ1-2,NA,once,CASSYGGAGYTF,TGTGCCAGCAGTTACGGGGGGGCTGGCTACACCTTC
TRBV27,TRBJ2-7,TRBD2,many,CASSPTGGSWEQYF,TGTGCCAGCAGTCCCACCGGGGGGTCCTGGGAGCAGTACTTC
TRBV5-1,TRBJ2-5,TRBD2,many,CASSMGLAGVPQETQYF,TGCGCCAGCAGCATGGGACTAGCGGGAGTCCCTCAAGAGACCCAGTACTTC